Below are 10 T cell receptor beta chains sequenced from a single sample in a study of blood T cell repertoires in COVID-19. Generated by immunoSEQ multiplex PCR, the TCRdb table keeps only in-frame clones and is missing some. The sample holds a few hundred thousand clones, more than 65% seen once. The sequenced material came from PBMCs or T cells enriched from blood (not recorded which). The origin of the receptors is a man aged 50 to 59 who had recovered from COVID-19.

The V and J genes are TRBV28 and TRBJ2-7; the D is unclear. The CDR3 has 12 amino acids. Germline V gives CDR1 MDHEN, CDR2 SYDVKM. V was cut by 1 base and J by 7 bases, with 8 bases left in between. The CDR3 region has the DNA TGTGCCAGCAGTTTATATCCCTCGGAGCAGTACTTC. Protein: CASSLYPSEQYF.

The chain combines TRBV6-5 with TRBJ1-5; 7 bases are shared with TRBD1. This CDR3 contains 14 residues. Germline-derived CDR1 and CDR2 are MNHEY and SVGAGI. Losses at the gene ends were 8 bases for V and 4 bases for J; bases not matched to a gene: 8. CDR3 DNA sequence: TGTGCCAGCGGCCGGGACAGAACAAATCAGCCCCAGCATTTT. It is translated as CASGRDRTNQPQHF.

CDR3 loop: CASKEQAEAFF. For the CDR3, the DNA is TGTGCCAGTAAGGAACAGGCAGAAGCTTTCTTT. The V call is TRBV19, the J call TRBJ1-1; D perhaps matches TRBD1 (5 bases). There are 11 residues in the CDR3. Trimming cost V 7 bases and J 8 bases, with 11 bases left between them. CDR1 is LNHDA, CDR2 SQIVND, per germline (reference sequence).

This chain links TRBV18 with TRBJ2-3, with D possibly TRBD2 on 5 matching bases. CDR1 KGHSH and CDR2 LQKENI come from the germline V gene. The V end was cut by 3 bases, the J end by 4 bases, with 14 bases between. The CDR3 runs to 15 residues. CDR3 protein: CASSPPGESPDTQYF. The CDR3, as DNA: TGTGCCAGCTCACCTCCTGGGGAGTCGCCAGATACGCAGTATTTT.

This clone was detected only once. The chain joins TRBV27 to TRBJ2-1, with D possibly TRBD1 on 5 matching bases. The CDR3 runs 15 residues. Germline CDR1 MNHEY, CDR2 SMNVEV (reference sequence). Trimming took 0 bases from V and 6 from J, leaving 12 bases between them. The CDR3 spells CASSLSGQGSNEQFF. In DNA, the CDR3 is TGTGCCAGCAGTTTATCGGGCCAGGGTAGCAATGAGCAGTTCTTC.

The chain uses TRBV4-1 and TRBJ1-6, with 11 nucleotides matching TRBD1. The CDR3 loop spans 15 amino acids. Looked up from germline, CDR1 is MGHRA and CDR2 is YSYEKL. Trimming took 4 bases from V and 16 from J; bases not matched to a gene: 12. In nucleotides, the CDR3 is TGCGCCAGCAGCCCGCGGGACAGGGGGTTCCGACCGCTCCACTTT. It yields the protein CASSPRDRGFRPLHF.

This clone was observed a single time. The chain recombines TRBV11-2 with TRBJ2-5; 7 nucleotides agree with TRBD1. The CDR3 consists of 15 residues. Unmatched junction bases numbered 3, after V lost 0 bases and J lost 2 bases. CDR1 SGHAT and CDR2 FQNNGV come from the germline V gene. CDR3 sequence reads: CASSLDPGQQETQYF. The DNA for the CDR3 is TGTGCCAGCAGCTTAGACCCGGGACAGCAAGAGACCCAGTACTTC.

The chain links TRBV7-8 to TRBJ1-6, with D tentatively TRBD1 (6 bases). CDR3 size: 16 residues. The germline V and J ends were trimmed by 5 bases and 7 bases, with 18 bases remaining between them. The germline CDR1 and CDR2 sequences are SGHVS and FQNEAQ. CDR3 nucleotides: TGTGCCAGCAGCCCCAGCCAAGGACAGATGAATTCACCCCTCCACTTT. It yields the protein CASSPSQGQMNSPLHF.

The chain joins TRBV30 to TRBJ2-7, with D possibly TRBD2 on 5 matching bases. Germline CDR1 GTSNPN, CDR2 SVGIG (reference sequence). The V gene lost 0 bases and the J gene lost 6 bases, with 15 bases spanning the gap. The CDR3 contains 14 residues. The CDR3 protein is CAWSVLVGVGEQYF. The CDR3 DNA follows: TGTGCCTGGAGTGTTTTAGTCGGGGTCGGCGAGCAGTACTTC.

The chain is built from TRBV27 and TRBJ1-4; possible D gene TRBD1, 5 bases. V lost 6 bases and J 0 bases, leaving 14 bases between the germline ends. CDR3 length: 16 amino acids. Germline V gives CDR1 MNHEY, CDR2 SMNVEV (reference sequence). The CDR3 sequence: CASRRGGGSTNEKLFF. CDR3 DNA: TGTGCCAGCAGACGCGGTGGGGGGTCAACTAATGAAAAACTGTTTTTT. Full variable domain (missing parts from reference TRBV27 and TRBJ1-4): EAQVTQNPRYLITVTGKKLTVTCSQNMNHEYMSWYRQDPGLGLRQIYYSMNVEVTDKGDVPEGYKVSRKEKRNFPLILESPSPNQTSLYFCASRRGGGSTNEKLFFGSGTQLSVL.